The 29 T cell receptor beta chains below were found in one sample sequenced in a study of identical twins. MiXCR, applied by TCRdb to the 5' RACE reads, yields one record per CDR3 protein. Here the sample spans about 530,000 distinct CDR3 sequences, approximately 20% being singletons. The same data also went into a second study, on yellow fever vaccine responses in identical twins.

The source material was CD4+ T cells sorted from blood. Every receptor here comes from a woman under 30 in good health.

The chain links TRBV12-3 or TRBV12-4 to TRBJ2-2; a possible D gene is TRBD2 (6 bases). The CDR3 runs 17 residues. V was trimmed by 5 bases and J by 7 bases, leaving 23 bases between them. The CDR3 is CASSPRAGGALGGELFF. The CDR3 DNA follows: TGTGCCAGCAGTCCACGCGCAGGAGGGGCGTTGGGCGGGGAGCTGTTTTTT.

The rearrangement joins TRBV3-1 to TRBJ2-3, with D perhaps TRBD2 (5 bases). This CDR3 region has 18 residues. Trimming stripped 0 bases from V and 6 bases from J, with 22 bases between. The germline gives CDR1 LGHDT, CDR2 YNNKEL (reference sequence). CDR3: CASSQDARTPRDTDTQYF. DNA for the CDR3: TGTGCCAGCAGCCAAGATGCCCGGACCCCGAGGGATACTGATACGCAGTATTTT.

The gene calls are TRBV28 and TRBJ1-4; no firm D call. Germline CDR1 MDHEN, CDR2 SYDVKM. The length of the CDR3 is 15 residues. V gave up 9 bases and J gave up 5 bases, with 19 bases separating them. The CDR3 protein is CASWAPRGNNEKLFF. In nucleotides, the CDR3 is TGTGCCAGTTGGGCTCCCAGAGGGAACAATGAAAAACTGTTTTTT.

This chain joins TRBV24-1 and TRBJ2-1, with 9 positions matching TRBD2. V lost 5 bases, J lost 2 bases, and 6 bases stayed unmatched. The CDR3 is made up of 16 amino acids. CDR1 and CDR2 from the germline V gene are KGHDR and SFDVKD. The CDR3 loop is CATSGLLAGAYNEQFF. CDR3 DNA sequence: TGTGCCACCAGTGGGCTATTAGCGGGGGCCTACAATGAGCAGTTCTTC.

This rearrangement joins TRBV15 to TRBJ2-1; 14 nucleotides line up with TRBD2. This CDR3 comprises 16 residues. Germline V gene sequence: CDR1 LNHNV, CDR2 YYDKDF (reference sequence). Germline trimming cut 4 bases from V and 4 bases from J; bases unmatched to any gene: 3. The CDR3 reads CATSKGTSGGYNEQFF. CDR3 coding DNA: TGTGCCACCAGCAAGGGGACTAGCGGGGGTTACAATGAGCAGTTCTTC.

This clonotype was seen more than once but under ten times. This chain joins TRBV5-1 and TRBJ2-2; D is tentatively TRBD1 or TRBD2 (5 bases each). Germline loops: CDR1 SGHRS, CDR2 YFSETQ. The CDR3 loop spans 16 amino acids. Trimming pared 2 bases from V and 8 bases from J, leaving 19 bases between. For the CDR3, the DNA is TGCGCCAGCAGCTTAATCCAGGGACCCCGTCGAGGGGAGCTGTTTTTT. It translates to CASSLIQGPRRGELFF. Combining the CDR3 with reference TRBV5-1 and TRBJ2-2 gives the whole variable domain KAGVTQTPRYLIKTRGQQVTLSCSPISGHRSVSWYQQTPGQGLQFLFEYFSETQRNKGNFPGRFSGRQFSNSRSEMNVSTLELGDSALYLCASSLIQGPRRGELFFGEGSRLTVL.

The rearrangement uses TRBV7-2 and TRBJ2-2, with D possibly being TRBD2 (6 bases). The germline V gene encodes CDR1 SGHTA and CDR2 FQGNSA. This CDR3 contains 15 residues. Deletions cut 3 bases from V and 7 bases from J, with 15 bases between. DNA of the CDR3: TGTGCCAGCAGCTTCGATTGGGGACTCCGCGGGGAGCTGTTTTTT. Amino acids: CASSFDWGLRGELFF.

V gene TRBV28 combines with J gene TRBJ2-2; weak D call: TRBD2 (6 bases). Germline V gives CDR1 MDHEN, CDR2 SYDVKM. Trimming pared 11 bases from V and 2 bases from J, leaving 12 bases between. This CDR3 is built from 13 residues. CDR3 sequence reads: CAGRERNTGELFF. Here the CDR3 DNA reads TGTGCCGGCCGGGAGCGCAACACCGGGGAGCTGTTTTTT. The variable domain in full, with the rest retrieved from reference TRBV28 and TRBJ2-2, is DVKVTQSSRYLVKRTGEKVFLECVQDMDHENMFWYRQDPGLGLRLIYFSYDVKMKEKGDIPEGYSVSREKKERFSLILESASTNQTSMYLCAGRERNTGELFFGEGSRLTVL.

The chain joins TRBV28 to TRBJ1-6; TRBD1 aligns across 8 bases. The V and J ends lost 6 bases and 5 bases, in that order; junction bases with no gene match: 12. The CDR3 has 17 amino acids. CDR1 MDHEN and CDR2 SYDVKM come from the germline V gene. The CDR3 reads CASREEQGVPDNSPLHF. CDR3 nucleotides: TGTGCCAGCAGGGAGGAACAGGGGGTACCTGATAATTCACCCCTCCACTTT.

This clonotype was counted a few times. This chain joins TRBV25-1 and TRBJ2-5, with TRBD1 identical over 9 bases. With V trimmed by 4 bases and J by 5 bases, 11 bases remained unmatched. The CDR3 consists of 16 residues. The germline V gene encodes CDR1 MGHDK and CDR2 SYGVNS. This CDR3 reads CASSGQGVRGSETQYF. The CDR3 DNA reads TGTGCCAGCAGTGGACAGGGGGTCCGCGGTTCGGAGACCCAGTACTTC. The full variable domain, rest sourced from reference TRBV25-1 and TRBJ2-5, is EADIYQTPRYLVIGTGKKITLECSQTMGHDKMYWYQQDPGMELHLIHYSYGVNSTEKGDLSSESTVSRIRTEHFPLTLESARPSHTSQYLCASSGQGVRGSETQYFGPGTRLLVL.

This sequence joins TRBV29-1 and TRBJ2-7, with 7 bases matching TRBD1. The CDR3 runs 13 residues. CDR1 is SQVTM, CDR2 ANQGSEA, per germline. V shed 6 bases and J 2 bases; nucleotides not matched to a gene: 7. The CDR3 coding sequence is TGCAGCGTCCGGGCAGGGGGAGCCTACGAGCAGTACTTC. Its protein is CSVRAGGAYEQYF.

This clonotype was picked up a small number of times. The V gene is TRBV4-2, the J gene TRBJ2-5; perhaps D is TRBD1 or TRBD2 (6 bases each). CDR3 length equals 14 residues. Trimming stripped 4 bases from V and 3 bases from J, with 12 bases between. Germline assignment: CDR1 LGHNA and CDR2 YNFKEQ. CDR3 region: CASSLRGPEETQYF. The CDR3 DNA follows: TGTGCCAGCAGCCTTCGGGGGCCGGAAGAGACCCAGTACTTC.

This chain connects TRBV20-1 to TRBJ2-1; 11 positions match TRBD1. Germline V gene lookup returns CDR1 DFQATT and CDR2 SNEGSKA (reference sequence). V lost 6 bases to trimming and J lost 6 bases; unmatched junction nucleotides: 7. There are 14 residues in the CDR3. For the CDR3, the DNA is TGCAGTGCGCCGACCGGGACAGGGGGCAATGAGCAGTTCTTC. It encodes CSAPTGTGGNEQFF.

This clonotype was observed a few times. The DNA of the CDR3 is TGTGCCCTAGCGGCTAGCGGGGCCAATGAGCAGTTCTTC. The encoded protein is CALAASGANEQFF. V gene TRBV7-9 combines with J gene TRBJ2-1; 9 positions agree with TRBD2. The germline V gene has CDR1 SEHNR and CDR2 FQNEAQ (reference sequence). The V segment lost 11 bases and the J segment 6 bases; nucleotides outside the gene matches: 8. This CDR3 has 13 amino acids.

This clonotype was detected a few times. CDR3 residues: CSARTGGTMNTEAFF. The CDR3 DNA is TGCAGTGCTAGAACAGGGGGCACCATGAACACTGAAGCTTTCTTT. The chain joins TRBV20-1 to TRBJ1-1; 9 bases map to TRBD1. Per germline, CDR1 DFQATT and CDR2 SNEGSKA (reference sequence). V shed 2 bases, J shed 0 bases, and the junction held 4 bases outside the gene matches. The CDR3 is made up of 15 amino acids.

The CDR3 sequence: CASNAQAGGTDTQYF. DNA for the CDR3: TGTGCCAGCAATGCCCAAGCGGGGGGCACAGATACGCAGTATTTT. The chain links TRBV12-3 or TRBV12-4 to TRBJ2-3; 8 bases agree with TRBD2. The CDR3 has 15 amino acids. After removal of 7 bases from V and 1 base from J, the junction contained 7 bases not matched to a gene.

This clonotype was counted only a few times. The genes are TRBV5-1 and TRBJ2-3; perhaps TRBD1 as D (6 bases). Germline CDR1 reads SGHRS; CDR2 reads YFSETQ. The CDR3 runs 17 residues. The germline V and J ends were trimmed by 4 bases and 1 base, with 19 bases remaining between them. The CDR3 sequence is CASSQGRALKGTDTQYF. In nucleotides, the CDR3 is TGCGCCAGCAGCCAGGGGCGGGCCCTCAAAGGCACAGATACGCAGTATTTT. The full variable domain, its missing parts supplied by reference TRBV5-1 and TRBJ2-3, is KAGVTQTPRYLIKTRGQQVTLSCSPISGHRSVSWYQQTPGQGLQFLFEYFSETQRNKGNFPGRFSGRQFSNSRSEMNVSTLELGDSALYLCASSQGRALKGTDTQYFGPGTRLTVL.

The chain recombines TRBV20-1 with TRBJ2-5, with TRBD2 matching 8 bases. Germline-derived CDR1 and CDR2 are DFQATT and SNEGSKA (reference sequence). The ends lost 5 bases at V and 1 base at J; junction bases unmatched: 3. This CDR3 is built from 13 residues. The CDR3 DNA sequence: TGCAGTGCTTCACTAGCGGTCCAAGAGACCCAGTACTTC. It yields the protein CSASLAVQETQYF.

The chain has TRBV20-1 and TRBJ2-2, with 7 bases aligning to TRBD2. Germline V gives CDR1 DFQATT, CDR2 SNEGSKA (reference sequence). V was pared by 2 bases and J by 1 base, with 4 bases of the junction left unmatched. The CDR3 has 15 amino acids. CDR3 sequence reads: CSARSGGGNTGELFF. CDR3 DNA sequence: TGCAGTGCTAGAAGCGGCGGGGGGAACACCGGGGAGCTGTTTTTT.

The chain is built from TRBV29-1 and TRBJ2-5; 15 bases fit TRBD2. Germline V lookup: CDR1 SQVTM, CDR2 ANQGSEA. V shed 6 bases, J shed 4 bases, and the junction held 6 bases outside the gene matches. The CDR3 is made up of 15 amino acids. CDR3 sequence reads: CSVRGLAGGPETQYF. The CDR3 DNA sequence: TGCAGCGTCCGCGGACTAGCGGGGGGGCCAGAGACCCAGTACTTC.

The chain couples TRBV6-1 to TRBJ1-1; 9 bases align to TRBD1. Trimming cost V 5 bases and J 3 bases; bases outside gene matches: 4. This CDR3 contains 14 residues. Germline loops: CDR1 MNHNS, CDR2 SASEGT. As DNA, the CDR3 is TGTGCCAGCAGTCAATGGACAGGGGACACTGAAGCTTTCTTT. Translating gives CASSQWTGDTEAFF.

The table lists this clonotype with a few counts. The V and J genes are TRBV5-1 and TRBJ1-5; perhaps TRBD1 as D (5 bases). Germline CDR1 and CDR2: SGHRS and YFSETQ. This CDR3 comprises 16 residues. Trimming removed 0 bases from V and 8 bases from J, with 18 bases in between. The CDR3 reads CASSLGGGGGVEPQHF. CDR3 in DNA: TGCGCCAGCAGCTTGGGCGGAGGCGGGGGAGTTGAGCCCCAGCATTTT.

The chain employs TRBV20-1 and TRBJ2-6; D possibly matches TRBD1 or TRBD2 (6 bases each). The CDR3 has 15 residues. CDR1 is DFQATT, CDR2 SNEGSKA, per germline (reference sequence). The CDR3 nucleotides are TGCAGAGCTGGGACTTCAGGGGCTGGGGCCAACGTCCTGACTTTC. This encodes CRAGTSGAGANVLTF.

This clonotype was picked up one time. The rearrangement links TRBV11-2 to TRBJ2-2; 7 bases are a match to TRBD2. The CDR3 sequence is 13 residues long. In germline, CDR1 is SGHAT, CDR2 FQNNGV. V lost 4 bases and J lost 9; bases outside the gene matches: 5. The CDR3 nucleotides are TGTGCCAGCAGCTCGGGAGGTTGGCGGGAGCTGTTTTTT. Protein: CASSSGGWRELFF.

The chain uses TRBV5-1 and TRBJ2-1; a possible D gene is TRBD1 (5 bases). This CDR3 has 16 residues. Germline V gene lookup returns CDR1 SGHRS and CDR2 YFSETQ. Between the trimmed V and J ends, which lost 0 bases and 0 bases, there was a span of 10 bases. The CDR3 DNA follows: TGCGCCAGCAGCTTGGGACAGCATAACTCCTACAATGAGCAGTTCTTC. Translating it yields CASSLGQHNSYNEQFF.

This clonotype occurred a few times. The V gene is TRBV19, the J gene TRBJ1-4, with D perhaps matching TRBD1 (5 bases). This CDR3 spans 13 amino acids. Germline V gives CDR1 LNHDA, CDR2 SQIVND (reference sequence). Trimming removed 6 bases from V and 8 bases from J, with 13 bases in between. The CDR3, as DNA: TGTGCCAGTAGCCCCCGGGACGGCGAAAAACTGTTTTTT. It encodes CASSPRDGEKLFF.

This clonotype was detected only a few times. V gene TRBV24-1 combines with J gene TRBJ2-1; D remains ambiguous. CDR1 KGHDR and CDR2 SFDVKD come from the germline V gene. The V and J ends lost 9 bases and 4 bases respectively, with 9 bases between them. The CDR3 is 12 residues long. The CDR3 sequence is CATSSGYNEQFF. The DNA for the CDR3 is TGTGCCACCTCCTCAGGTTACAATGAGCAGTTCTTC.

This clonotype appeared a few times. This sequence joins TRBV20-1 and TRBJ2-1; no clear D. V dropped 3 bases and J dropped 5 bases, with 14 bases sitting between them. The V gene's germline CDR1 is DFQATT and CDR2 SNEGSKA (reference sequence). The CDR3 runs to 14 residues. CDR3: CSARRSNIDNEQFF. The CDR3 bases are TGCAGTGCTAGGCGCAGTAACATTGACAATGAGCAGTTCTTC.

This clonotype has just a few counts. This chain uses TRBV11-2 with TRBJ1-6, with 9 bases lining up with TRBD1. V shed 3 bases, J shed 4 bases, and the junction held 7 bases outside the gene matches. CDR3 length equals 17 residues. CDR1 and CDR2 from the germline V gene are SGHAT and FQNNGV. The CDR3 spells CASSFSGQGRYNSPLHF. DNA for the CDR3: TGTGCCAGCAGCTTTAGTGGACAGGGGAGGTATAATTCACCCCTCCACTTT.